This T cell receptor (beta chain) was identified during a study of blood T cell repertoires in COVID-19. On the study more broadly: Samples came from the United States, Italy and Spain, spanning acute and convalescent COVID-19.

Data came from immunoSEQ multiplex PCR; TCRdb stores just in-frame clones and leaves some out. The table records 200,000 to 300,000 clones, around 90% of them present only once. Patients from Seattle were sampled longitudinally, starting during active infection. The sample holds a few counts of this clone. Germline V gives CDR1 MGHRA, CDR2 YSYEKL. The CDR3 is 20 amino acids. Trimming shortened V by 2 bases and J by 8 bases, and 31 bases separated the two germline ends. This receptor was identified in a man aged 25 to 40 with COVID-19, enrolled during active disease. The chain is built from TRBV4-1 and TRBJ1-3, with a possible D match to TRBD1 (6 bases). The specimen was peripheral blood. CDR3 nucleotide sequence: TGCGCCAGCAGCCAAAAAATGCGGCCAGGATGGAGCAGGGGAGTTGACACCATATATTTT. It is translated as CASSQKMRPGWSRGVDTIYF.